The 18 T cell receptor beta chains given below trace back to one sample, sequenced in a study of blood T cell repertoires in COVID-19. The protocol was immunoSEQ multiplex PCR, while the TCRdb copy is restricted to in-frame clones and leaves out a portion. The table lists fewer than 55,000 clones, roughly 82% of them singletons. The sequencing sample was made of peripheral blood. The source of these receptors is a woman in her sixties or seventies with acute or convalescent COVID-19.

The CDR3: CASSMEVGGGNTEAFF. In DNA, the CDR3 is TGTGCCAGTAGTATGGAGGTTGGAGGGGGCAACACTGAAGCTTTCTTT. This rearrangement joins TRBV19 to TRBJ1-1, with 7 bases lining up with TRBD1. The CDR3 totals 16 residues. With V trimmed by 3 bases and J by 2 bases, 9 bases remained unmatched. Germline V lookup: CDR1 LNHDA, CDR2 SQIVND (reference sequence).

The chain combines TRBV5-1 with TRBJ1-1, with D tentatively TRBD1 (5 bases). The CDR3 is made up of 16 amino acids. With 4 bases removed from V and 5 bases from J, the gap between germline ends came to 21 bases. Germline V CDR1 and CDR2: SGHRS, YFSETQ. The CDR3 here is CASSAPQGMARTEAFF. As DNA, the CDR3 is TGCGCCAGCAGCGCCCCGCAGGGTATGGCGAGGACTGAAGCTTTCTTT.

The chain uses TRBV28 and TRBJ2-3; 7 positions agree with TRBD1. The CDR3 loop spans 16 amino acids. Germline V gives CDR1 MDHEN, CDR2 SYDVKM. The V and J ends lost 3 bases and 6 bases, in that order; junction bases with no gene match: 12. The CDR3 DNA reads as TGTGCCAGCAGTTTCCCCGGACAGGCCCAACGGGATACGCAGTATTTT. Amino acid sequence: CASSFPGQAQRDTQYF. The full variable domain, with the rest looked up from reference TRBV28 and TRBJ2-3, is DVKVTQSSRYLVKRTGEKVFLECVQDMDHENMFWYRQDPGLGLRLIYFSYDVKMKEKGDIPEGYSVSREKKERFSLILESASTNQTSMYLCASSFPGQAQRDTQYFGPGTRLTVL.

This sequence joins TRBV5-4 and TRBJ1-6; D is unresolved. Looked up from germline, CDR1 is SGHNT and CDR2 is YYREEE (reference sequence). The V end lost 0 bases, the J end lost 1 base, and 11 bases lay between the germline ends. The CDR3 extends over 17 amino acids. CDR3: CASSLEGRGSYNSPLHF. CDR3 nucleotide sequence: TGTGCCAGCAGCTTGGAAGGGCGGGGATCCTATAATTCACCCCTCCACTTT.

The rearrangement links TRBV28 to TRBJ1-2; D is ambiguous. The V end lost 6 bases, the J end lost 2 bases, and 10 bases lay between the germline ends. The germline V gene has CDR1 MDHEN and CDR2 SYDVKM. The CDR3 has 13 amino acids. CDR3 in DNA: TGTGCCAGCAGGACCACAGCAAACTATGGCTACACCTTC. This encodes CASRTTANYGYTF.

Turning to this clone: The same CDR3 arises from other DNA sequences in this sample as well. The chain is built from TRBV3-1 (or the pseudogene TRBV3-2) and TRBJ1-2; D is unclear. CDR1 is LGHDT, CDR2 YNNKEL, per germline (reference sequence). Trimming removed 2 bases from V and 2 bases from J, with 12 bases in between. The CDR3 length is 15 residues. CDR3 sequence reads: CASSQSGRANYGYTF. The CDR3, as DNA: TGTGCCAGCAGCCAATCCGGGCGGGCGAACTATGGCTACACCTTC.

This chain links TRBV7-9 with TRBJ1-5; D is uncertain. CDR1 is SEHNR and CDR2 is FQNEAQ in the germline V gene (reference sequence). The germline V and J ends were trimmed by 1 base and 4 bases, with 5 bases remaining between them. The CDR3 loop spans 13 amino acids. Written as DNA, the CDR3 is TGTGCCAGCAGCTTAGAAGCTAATCAGCCCCAGCATTTT. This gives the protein CASSLEANQPQHF.

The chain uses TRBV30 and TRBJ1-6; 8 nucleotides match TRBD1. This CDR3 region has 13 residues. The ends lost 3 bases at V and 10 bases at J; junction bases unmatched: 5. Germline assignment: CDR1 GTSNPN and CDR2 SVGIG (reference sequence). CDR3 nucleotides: TGTGCCTGGAGGACAGGGGATCTCTCACCCCTCCACTTT. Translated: CAWRTGDLSPLHF.

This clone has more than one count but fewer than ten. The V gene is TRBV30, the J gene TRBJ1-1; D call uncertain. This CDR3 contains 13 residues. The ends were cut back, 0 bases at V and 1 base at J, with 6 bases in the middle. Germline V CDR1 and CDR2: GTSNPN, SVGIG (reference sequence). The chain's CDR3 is CAWSVRENTEAFF. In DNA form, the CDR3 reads TGTGCCTGGAGTGTACGGGAGAACACTGAAGCTTTCTTT.

In DNA, the CDR3 is TGTGCCAGCAGACAGGGGGCTTGGGGCAATCAGCCCCAGCATTTT. It yields the protein CASRQGAWGNQPQHF. V usage is TRBV6-5 and J usage is TRBJ1-5, with 9 bases identical to TRBD1. Germline CDR1 is MNHEY and CDR2 is SVGAGI. J was trimmed by 2 bases and V by 6 bases; bases with no gene match: 5. CDR3 length: 15 residues.

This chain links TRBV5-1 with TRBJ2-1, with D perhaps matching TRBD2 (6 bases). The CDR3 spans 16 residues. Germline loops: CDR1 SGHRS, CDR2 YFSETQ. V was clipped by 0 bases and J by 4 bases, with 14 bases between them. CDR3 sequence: CASSLGGGASYNEQFF. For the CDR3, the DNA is TGCGCCAGCAGCTTGGGCGGCGGGGCCTCTTACAATGAGCAGTTCTTC.

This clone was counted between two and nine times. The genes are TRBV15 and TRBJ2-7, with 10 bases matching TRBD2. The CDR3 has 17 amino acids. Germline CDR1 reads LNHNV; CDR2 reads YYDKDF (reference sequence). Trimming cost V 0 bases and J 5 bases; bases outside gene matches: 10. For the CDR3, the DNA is TGTGCCACCAGCAGAGATCAGTGGCTAGCGGGAGCCCACGAGCAGTACTTC. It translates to CATSRDQWLAGAHEQYF.

The CDR3 region has the DNA TGTGCCACCAGCAACCCTGGACAGGGAAGTGGGACCCAGTACTTC. It yields the protein CATSNPGQGSGTQYF. J is TRBJ2-5 and V is TRBV15; the match to TRBD1 covers 8 bases. The CDR3 has 15 residues. V lost 4 bases, J lost 7 bases, and 11 bases stayed unmatched. Germline V CDR1 and CDR2: LNHNV, YYDKDF (reference sequence).

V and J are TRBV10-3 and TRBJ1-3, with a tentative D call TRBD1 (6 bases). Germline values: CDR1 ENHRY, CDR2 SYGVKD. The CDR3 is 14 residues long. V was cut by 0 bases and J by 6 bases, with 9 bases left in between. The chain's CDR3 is CAISESQGSNTIYF. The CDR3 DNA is TGTGCCATCAGTGAGTCGCAGGGGTCAAACACCATATATTTT.

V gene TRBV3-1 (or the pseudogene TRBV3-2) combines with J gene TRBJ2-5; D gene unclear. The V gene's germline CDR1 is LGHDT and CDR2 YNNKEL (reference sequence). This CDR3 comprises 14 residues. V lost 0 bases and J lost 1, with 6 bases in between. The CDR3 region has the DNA TGTGCCAGCAGCCAAGAAGCGTTCCAAGAGACCCAGTACTTC. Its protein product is CASSQEAFQETQYF.

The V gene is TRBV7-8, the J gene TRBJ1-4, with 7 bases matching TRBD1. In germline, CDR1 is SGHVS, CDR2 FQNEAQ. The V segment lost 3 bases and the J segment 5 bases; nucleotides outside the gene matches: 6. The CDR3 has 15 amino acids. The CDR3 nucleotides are TGTGCCAGCAGCTTTCAGACAGGGAGGAATGAAAAACTGTTTTTT. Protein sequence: CASSFQTGRNEKLFF.

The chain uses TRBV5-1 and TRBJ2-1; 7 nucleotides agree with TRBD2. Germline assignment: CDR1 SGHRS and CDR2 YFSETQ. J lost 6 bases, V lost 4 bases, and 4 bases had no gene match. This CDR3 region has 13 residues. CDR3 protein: CASSQGLINEQFF. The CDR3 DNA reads TGCGCCAGCAGCCAGGGACTAATCAATGAGCAGTTCTTC. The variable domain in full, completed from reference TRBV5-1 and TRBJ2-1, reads KAGVTQTPRYLIKTRGQQVTLSCSPISGHRSVSWYQQTPGQGLQFLFEYFSETQRNKGNFPGRFSGRQFSNSRSEMNVSTLELGDSALYLCASSQGLINEQFFGPGTRLTVL.

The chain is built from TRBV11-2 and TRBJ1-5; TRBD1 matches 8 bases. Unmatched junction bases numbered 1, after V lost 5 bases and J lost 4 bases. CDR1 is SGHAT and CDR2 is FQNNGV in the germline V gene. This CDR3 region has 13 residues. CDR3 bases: TGTGCCAGCAGCCGGGACAGGAATCAGCCCCAGCATTTT. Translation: CASSRDRNQPQHF.